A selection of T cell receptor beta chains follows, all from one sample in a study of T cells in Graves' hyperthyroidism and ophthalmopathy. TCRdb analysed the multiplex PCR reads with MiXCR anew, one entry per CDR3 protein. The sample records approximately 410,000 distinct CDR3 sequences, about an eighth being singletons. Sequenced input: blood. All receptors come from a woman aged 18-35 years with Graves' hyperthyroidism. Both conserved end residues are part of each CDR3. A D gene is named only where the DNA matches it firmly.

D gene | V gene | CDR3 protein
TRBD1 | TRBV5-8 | CASSLPGQGAIFSMNTEAFF
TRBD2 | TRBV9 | CASSVGGLAVSREQFF
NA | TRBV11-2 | CASSFDVPSESNTQYF
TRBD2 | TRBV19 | CASRSGRGTDTQYF
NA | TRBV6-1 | CASRREGSSNQPQHF
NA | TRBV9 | CASSVAFSTDTQYF
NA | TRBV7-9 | CASSYSTTRTTYEQYF
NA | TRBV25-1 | CASSDTRGAGYEQYF
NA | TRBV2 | CASSDGPSQPQHF
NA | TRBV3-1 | CASSQAGGRLSGKNIQYF
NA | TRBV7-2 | CASSLGRRSTEAFF
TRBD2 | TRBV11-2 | CASTPAGGAYNEQFF
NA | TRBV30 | CAWTGVPGELFF
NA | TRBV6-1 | CVSSDMGNQETQYF
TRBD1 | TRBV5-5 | CASSLWGQGQNTEAFF
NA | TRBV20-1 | CSARNPGADYEQYF
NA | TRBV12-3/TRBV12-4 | CASSLDRVTANTEAFF
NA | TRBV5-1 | CASTPSPRGTYNEQFF
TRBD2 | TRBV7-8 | CASSLGGLAGLGEQYF
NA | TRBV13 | CASSSPTDTYEQYF
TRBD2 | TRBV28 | CATGLAGPIGTDTQYF
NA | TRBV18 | CASSIRGGTGETQYF
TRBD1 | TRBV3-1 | CASSRPQAGGTEAFF
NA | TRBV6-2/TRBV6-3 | CASSYSFKERQSNEKLFF
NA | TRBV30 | CAWTFGQTYEQYF
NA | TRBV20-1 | CSARAIEWEQYF
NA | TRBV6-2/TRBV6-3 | CASSYLGTGELFF
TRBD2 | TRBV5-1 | CASSSPGLAGASNTGELFF
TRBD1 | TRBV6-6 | CASSYSIGQGAHEQYF
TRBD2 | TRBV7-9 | CASSLPSGKYNEQFF
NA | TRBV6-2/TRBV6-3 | CASSRATVTNEKLFF
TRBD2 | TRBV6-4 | CASSEGLAGPYEQYF
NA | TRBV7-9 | CASSPPGGIRGHEQYF
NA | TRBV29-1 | CSVEDSNTEAFF
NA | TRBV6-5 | CASSYFGRGNEKLFF
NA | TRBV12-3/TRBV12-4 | CASSLPAGADTQYF
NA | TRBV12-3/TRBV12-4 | CASSSDRQETQCF
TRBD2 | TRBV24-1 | CATSDHQPGTSGRVNEQFF
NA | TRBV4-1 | CASSRENRETQYF
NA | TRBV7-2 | CASSLGGVGSNEQFF
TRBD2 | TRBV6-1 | CARTSGRAREQFF
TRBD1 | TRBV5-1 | CASSHRTGAEVSQGYTF
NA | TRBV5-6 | CASSLGSLALHF
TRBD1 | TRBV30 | CAWEEGTGNTEAFF
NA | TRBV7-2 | CASSFRQSRNEQFF
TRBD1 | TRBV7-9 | CASSPTRDREQYEQYF
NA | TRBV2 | CASSEAWAETQYF
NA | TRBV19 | CASSSLGSYSNQPQHF
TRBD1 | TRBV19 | CASSIGQGGRYEQYF
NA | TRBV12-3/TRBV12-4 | CASSLSAEGTEAFF
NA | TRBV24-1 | CATRSGTTLLGEQFF
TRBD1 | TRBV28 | CASSPGRQGTGNTIYF
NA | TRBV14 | CASSQAVELGTDTQYF
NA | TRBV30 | CAWSVPGSYDYTF